This is a list of T cell receptor beta chains from one sample in a study of molecular identifiers for immune sequencing clone quantification. TCRdb passed the PCR reads through MiXCR, listing each CDR3 protein once. This sample yields around 460,000 distinct CDR3 sequences, of which under 30% are seen a single time; 0.7% to 0.9% belongs to the top ten. The sample was naive CD8+ T cells from blood, with Jurkat cell RNA spiked in. These receptors were obtained from a human donor in good health. Some libraries in this study had Jurkat cell RNA spiked in. The CDR3 runs from the conserved cysteine through the conserved F or W. Each record gives: clone size, CDR3 length, V gene, D gene, J gene, CDR3 protein, CDR3 DNA. The D gene is left open where the match is weak. Expanded clones get a size class; other rows say once, few or many, or leave the size out.

clone size: many; CDR3 length: 14; V gene: TRBV9; D gene: .; J gene: TRBJ1-5; CDR3 protein: CASSAGDSNQPQHF; CDR3 DNA: TGTGCCAGCAGCGCGGGGGACAGCAATCAGCCCCAGCATTTT
clone size: .; CDR3 length: 14; V gene: TRBV5-3; D gene: TRBD1; J gene: TRBJ2-7; CDR3 protein: CASSLGTAIYEQYF; CDR3 DNA: TGTGCCAGCAGCTTGGGGACAGCAATCTACGAGCAGTACTTC
clone size: .; CDR3 length: 15; V gene: TRBV5-4; D gene: .; J gene: TRBJ2-5; CDR3 protein: CASSTGTDSQETQYF; CDR3 DNA: TGTGCCAGCAGCACCGGGACTGATTCACAAGAGACCCAGTACTTC
clone size: many; CDR3 length: 15; V gene: TRBV6-5; D gene: .; J gene: TRBJ1-1; CDR3 protein: CASSLSSGQNTEAFF; CDR3 DNA: TGTGCCAGCAGTTTATCATCCGGACAGAACACTGAAGCTTTCTTT
clone size: many; CDR3 length: 16; V gene: TRBV29-1; D gene: .; J gene: TRBJ2-2; CDR3 protein: CSVEDWEDANTGELFF; CDR3 DNA: TGCAGCGTTGAAGATTGGGAGGACGCGAACACCGGGGAGCTGTTTTTT
clone size: few; CDR3 length: 13; V gene: TRBV2; D gene: .; J gene: TRBJ2-1; CDR3 protein: CASEDSSYNEQFF; CDR3 DNA: TGTGCCAGCGAGGATAGCTCCTACAATGAGCAGTTCTTC
clone size: many; CDR3 length: 15; V gene: TRBV6-2/TRBV6-3; D gene: TRBD1; J gene: TRBJ1-5; CDR3 protein: CASSYDRTGQQPQHF; CDR3 DNA: TGTGCCAGCAGTTATGACCGGACAGGGCAACAGCCCCAGCATTTT
clone size: .; CDR3 length: 15; V gene: TRBV7-9; D gene: .; J gene: TRBJ1-1; CDR3 protein: CASSLPWNRRIEAFF; CDR3 DNA: TGTGCCAGCAGCCTCCCCTGGAACCGACGGATTGAAGCTTTCTTT
clone size: many; CDR3 length: 16; V gene: TRBV6-5; D gene: .; J gene: TRBJ1-1; CDR3 protein: CASSYSDRPLNTEAFF; CDR3 DNA: TGTGCCAGCAGTTACTCCGACAGACCACTGAACACTGAAGCTTTCTTT
clone size: .; CDR3 length: 17; V gene: TRBV20-1; D gene: .; J gene: TRBJ1-6; CDR3 protein: CSARFDADPGDNSPLHF; CDR3 DNA: TGCAGTGCTAGGTTTGACGCGGACCCGGGGGATAATTCACCCCTCCACTTT
clone size: .; CDR3 length: 16; V gene: TRBV7-9; D gene: TRBD2; J gene: TRBJ2-7; CDR3 protein: CASSLENLAGGHEQYF; CDR3 DNA: TGTGCCAGCAGCTTAGAAAATCTAGCGGGAGGTCACGAGCAGTACTTC
clone size: many; CDR3 length: 13; V gene: TRBV29-1; D gene: .; J gene: TRBJ2-7; CDR3 protein: CSVGARRGDEQYF; CDR3 DNA: TGCAGCGTTGGGGCCCGGCGGGGCGACGAGCAGTACTTC
clone size: few; CDR3 length: 14; V gene: TRBV29-1; D gene: TRBD1; J gene: TRBJ2-1; CDR3 protein: CSVEGTGIINEQFF; CDR3 DNA: TGCAGCGTTGAAGGGACAGGGATCATCAATGAGCAGTTCTTC
clone size: .; CDR3 length: 16; V gene: TRBV7-9; D gene: TRBD1; J gene: TRBJ1-1; CDR3 protein: CASSPKTGKGYTEAFF; CDR3 DNA: TGTGCCAGCAGCCCTAAGACAGGGAAGGGGTACACTGAAGCTTTCTTT
clone size: .; CDR3 length: 21; V gene: TRBV19; D gene: TRBD1; J gene: TRBJ1-2; CDR3 protein: CASSIHSDEPPTGRTAYGYTF; CDR3 DNA: TGTGCCAGTAGTATTCATTCCGACGAACCTCCGACAGGGCGAACAGCCTATGGCTACACCTTC
clone size: few; CDR3 length: 17; V gene: TRBV6-2/TRBV6-3; D gene: .; J gene: TRBJ2-7; CDR3 protein: CASSPSPGHLSSYEQYF; CDR3 DNA: TGTGCCAGCAGTCCATCCCCGGGACACCTGAGCTCCTACGAGCAGTACTTC
clone size: .; CDR3 length: 13; V gene: TRBV4-1; D gene: TRBD1; J gene: TRBJ1-2; CDR3 protein: CASSWGQNYGYTF; CDR3 DNA: TGCGCCAGCAGCTGGGGACAGAACTATGGCTACACCTTC
clone size: many; CDR3 length: 16; V gene: TRBV5-5; D gene: TRBD1; J gene: TRBJ1-5; CDR3 protein: CASSFAGQGSDQPQHF; CDR3 DNA: TGTGCCAGCAGCTTTGCGGGACAGGGGTCCGATCAGCCCCAGCATTTT
clone size: few; CDR3 length: 16; V gene: TRBV5-1; D gene: .; J gene: TRBJ1-2; CDR3 protein: CASSLAGSAPGYGYTF; CDR3 DNA: TGCGCCAGCAGCTTGGCAGGATCAGCCCCTGGCTATGGCTACACCTTC
clone size: few; CDR3 length: 15; V gene: TRBV4-1; D gene: TRBD2; J gene: TRBJ2-1; CDR3 protein: CASSQSGGAGDEQFF; CDR3 DNA: TGCGCCAGCAGCCAGAGCGGGGGGGCCGGGGATGAGCAGTTCTTC
clone size: few; CDR3 length: 14; V gene: TRBV6-5; D gene: .; J gene: TRBJ1-1; CDR3 protein: CASSYSVLNTEAFF; CDR3 DNA: TGTGCCAGCAGTTACTCTGTTTTGAACACTGAAGCTTTCTTT
clone size: many; CDR3 length: 14; V gene: TRBV27; D gene: .; J gene: TRBJ1-4; CDR3 protein: CASSFRPVNEKLFF; CDR3 DNA: TGTGCCAGCAGTTTCAGGCCAGTTAATGAAAAACTGTTTTTT
clone size: .; CDR3 length: 15; V gene: TRBV7-8; D gene: .; J gene: TRBJ1-4; CDR3 protein: CASSARGAQREKLFF; CDR3 DNA: TGTGCCAGCAGCGCCCGAGGAGCCCAGAGGGAAAAACTGTTTTTT
clone size: .; CDR3 length: 14; V gene: TRBV7-9; D gene: .; J gene: TRBJ2-5; CDR3 protein: CASSPDRSQETQYF; CDR3 DNA: TGTGCCAGCAGCCCGGACAGATCCCAAGAGACCCAGTACTTC
clone size: many; CDR3 length: 16; V gene: TRBV9; D gene: TRBD2; J gene: TRBJ2-3; CDR3 protein: CASSVEAGGPTDTQYF; CDR3 DNA: TGTGCCAGCAGCGTAGAAGCGGGGGGGCCGACAGATACGCAGTATTTT
clone size: few; CDR3 length: 16; V gene: TRBV7-9; D gene: .; J gene: TRBJ2-3; CDR3 protein: CASSLEAWLALDTQYF; CDR3 DNA: TGTGCCAGCAGCTTAGAGGCATGGCTAGCTCTCGATACGCAGTATTTT
clone size: many; CDR3 length: 12; V gene: TRBV20-1; D gene: .; J gene: TRBJ1-1; CDR3 protein: CSARRSNTEAFF; CDR3 DNA: TGCAGTGCTAGAAGGTCGAACACTGAAGCTTTCTTT
clone size: few; CDR3 length: 17; V gene: TRBV4-3; D gene: TRBD2; J gene: TRBJ2-3; CDR3 protein: CASSQELIGLGEDTQYF; CDR3 DNA: TGCGCCAGCAGCCAAGAACTTATAGGACTAGGAGAAGATACGCAGTATTTT
clone size: few; CDR3 length: 13; V gene: TRBV19; D gene: .; J gene: TRBJ2-7; CDR3 protein: CASSIGGAGEQYF; CDR3 DNA: TGTGCCAGTAGTATCGGGGGCGCCGGGGAGCAGTACTTC
clone size: many; CDR3 length: 16; V gene: TRBV5-1; D gene: TRBD2; J gene: TRBJ2-3; CDR3 protein: CASSSWLAGSTDTQYF; CDR3 DNA: TGCGCCAGCAGCTCCTGGCTAGCGGGGAGCACAGATACGCAGTATTTT
clone size: .; CDR3 length: 13; V gene: TRBV15; D gene: .; J gene: TRBJ2-5; CDR3 protein: CATSRDGGAPQYF; CDR3 DNA: TGTGCCACCAGCAGAGATGGTGGAGCGCCCCAGTACTTC
clone size: many; CDR3 length: 15; V gene: TRBV7-2; D gene: .; J gene: TRBJ2-7; CDR3 protein: CASSSRDFASYEQYF; CDR3 DNA: TGTGCCAGCAGCTCAAGGGACTTCGCCTCCTACGAGCAGTACTTC
clone size: few; CDR3 length: 15; V gene: TRBV25-1; D gene: .; J gene: TRBJ2-1; CDR3 protein: CASSESPLGSNEQFF; CDR3 DNA: TGTGCCAGCAGTGAATCACCTCTAGGTAGCAATGAGCAGTTCTTC
clone size: many; CDR3 length: 17; V gene: TRBV7-6; D gene: .; J gene: TRBJ2-7; CDR3 protein: CASSLVSGSGITYEQYF; CDR3 DNA: TGTGCCAGCAGCTTAGTCTCGGGCTCAGGGATTACCTACGAGCAGTACTTC
clone size: .; CDR3 length: 14; V gene: TRBV4-3; D gene: TRBD2; J gene: TRBJ2-7; CDR3 protein: CASSLSGNHYEQYF; CDR3 DNA: TGCGCCAGCAGCCTCAGCGGGAACCACTACGAGCAGTACTTC
clone size: many; CDR3 length: 15; V gene: TRBV28; D gene: .; J gene: TRBJ1-1; CDR3 protein: CASSLFEGRGTEAFF; CDR3 DNA: TGTGCCAGCAGTTTATTTGAGGGGCGAGGCACTGAAGCTTTCTTT
clone size: many; CDR3 length: 19; V gene: TRBV6-2/TRBV6-3; D gene: .; J gene: TRBJ1-1; CDR3 protein: CASSYGLGPMEGLNTEAFF; CDR3 DNA: TGTGCCAGCAGTTACGGATTGGGTCCCATGGAGGGACTTAACACTGAAGCTTTCTTT